This T cell receptor (beta chain) was sequenced for a study of patients and donors after allogeneic stem cell transplantation. TCRdb re-analysed the RT-PCR reads in MiXCR, keeping a single row per CDR3 protein. The sample records 90,000 to 130,000 distinct CDR3 sequences, roughly 35% being singletons. V shed 0 bases and J shed 1 base, with 8 bases lying between them. CDR1 and CDR2 from the germline V gene are LGHNA and YSLEER. The CDR3 totals 15 residues. The source is a human donor who was either an allogeneic HSCT recipient or a stem cell or donor lymphocyte infusion donor (not recorded which). It is not recorded whose cells these are; they may come from a transplant donor. The sequenced sample consisted of blood, either unsorted or a sorted T cell fraction (not recorded which). The rearrangement links TRBV4-3 to TRBJ2-3, with D unclear. The chain's CDR3 is CASSQEALGTDTQYF. The CDR3 nucleotides are TGCGCCAGCAGCCAAGAGGCCTTAGGCACAGATACGCAGTATTTT.